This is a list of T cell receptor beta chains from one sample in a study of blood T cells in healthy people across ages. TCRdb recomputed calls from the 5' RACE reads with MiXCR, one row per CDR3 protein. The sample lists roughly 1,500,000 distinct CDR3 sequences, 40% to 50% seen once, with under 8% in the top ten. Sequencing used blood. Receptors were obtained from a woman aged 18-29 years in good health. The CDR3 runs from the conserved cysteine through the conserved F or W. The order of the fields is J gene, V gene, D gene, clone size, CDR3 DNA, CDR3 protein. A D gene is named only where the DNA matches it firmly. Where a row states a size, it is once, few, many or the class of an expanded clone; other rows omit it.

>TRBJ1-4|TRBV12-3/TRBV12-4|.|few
TGTGCCAGCAGTTTCCATGGCGAAAAACTGTTTTTT
CASSFHGEKLFF
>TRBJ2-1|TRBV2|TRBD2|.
TGTGCCAGCGGAACCCCGGGGGGAGGGGACTACAATGAGCAGTTCTTC
CASGTPGGGDYNEQFF
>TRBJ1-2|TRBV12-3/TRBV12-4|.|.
TGTGCCAGCAGTTTAGCGAGGACGGCCGTCTATGACTACACCTTC
CASSLARTAVYDYTF
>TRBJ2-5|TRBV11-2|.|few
TGTGCCAGCAGCTTAGGAAGGGGTTGGGAGACCCAGTACTTC
CASSLGRGWETQYF
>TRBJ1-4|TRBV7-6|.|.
TGTGCCAGCAGCTTAGGGACAGAACTTAATGAAAAACTGTTTTTT
CASSLGTELNEKLFF
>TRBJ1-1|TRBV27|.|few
TGTGCCAGCAGTCCAAACCCCGGCCGGTCCCGGGGTCTCACTGAAGCTTTCTTT
CASSPNPGRSRGLTEAFF
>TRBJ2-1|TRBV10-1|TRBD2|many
TGCGCCAGCAGTGAGTCCCGTGCGGGAGGGCTGAATGAGCAGTTCTTC
CASSESRAGGLNEQFF
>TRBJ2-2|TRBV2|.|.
TGTGCCAGCAGTGCTGCCACCGGGGAGCTGTTTTTT
CASSAATGELFF
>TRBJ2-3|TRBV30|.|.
TGTGCCTACCATAGGAAGCGGTCCACAGATACGCAGTATTTT
CAYHRKRSTDTQYF
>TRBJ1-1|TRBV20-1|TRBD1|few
TGCAGTGCTAGAGACGTAGTAGGGGGCGTCGGTGAAGCTTTCTTT
CSARDVVGGVGEAFF
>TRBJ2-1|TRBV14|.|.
TGTGCCAGCAGCCCACAGCCCCTGGGCTACAATGAGCAGTTCTTC
CASSPQPLGYNEQFF
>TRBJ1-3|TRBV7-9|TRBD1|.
TGCCTCGCCTCTTCCCGGGACAGCTCCTTCAGAAACACCATATATTTT
CLASSRDSSFRNTIYF
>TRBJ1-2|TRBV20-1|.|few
TGCAGTGCTAGAGATCACAGGGCTGATGGCTACACCTTC
CSARDHRADGYTF
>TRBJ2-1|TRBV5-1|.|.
TGCGCCAGCAGCCCGCGGGCCCTGGGGGATGAGCAGTTCTTC
CASSPRALGDEQFF
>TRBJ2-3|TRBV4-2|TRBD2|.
TGTGCCAGCAGCCAAGGAACTAGCGGGGGGGCGGCAGATACGCAGTATTTT
CASSQGTSGGAADTQYF
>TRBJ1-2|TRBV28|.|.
TGTGCCAGCAGCTTAACCGGCCAAAGGGATCTTGGCTACACCTTC
CASSLTGQRDLGYTF